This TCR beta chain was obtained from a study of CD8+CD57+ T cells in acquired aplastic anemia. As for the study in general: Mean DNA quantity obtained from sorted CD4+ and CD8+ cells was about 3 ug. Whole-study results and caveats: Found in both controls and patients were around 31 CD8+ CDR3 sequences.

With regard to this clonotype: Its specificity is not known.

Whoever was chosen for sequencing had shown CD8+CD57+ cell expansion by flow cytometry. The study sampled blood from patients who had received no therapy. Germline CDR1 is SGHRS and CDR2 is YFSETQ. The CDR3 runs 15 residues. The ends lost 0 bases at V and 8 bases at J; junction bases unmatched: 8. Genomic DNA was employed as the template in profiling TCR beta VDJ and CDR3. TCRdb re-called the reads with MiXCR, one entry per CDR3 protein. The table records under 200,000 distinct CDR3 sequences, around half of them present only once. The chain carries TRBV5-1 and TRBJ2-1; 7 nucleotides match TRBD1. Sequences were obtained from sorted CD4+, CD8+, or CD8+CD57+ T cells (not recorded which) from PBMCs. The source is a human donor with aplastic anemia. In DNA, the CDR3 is TGCGCCAGCAGCTTGGGGACAGGTGATTACGATGAGCAGTTCTTC. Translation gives CASSLGTGDYDEQFF. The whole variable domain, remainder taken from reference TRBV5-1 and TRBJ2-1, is KAGVTQTPRYLIKTRGQQVTLSCSPISGHRSVSWYQQTPGQGLQFLFEYFSETQRNKGNFPGRFSGRQFSNSRSEMNVSTLELGDSALYLCASSLGTGDYDEQFFGPGTRLTVL.